Listed below are T cell receptor beta chains from one sample, sequenced in a study of T cell responses to AZD1222 COVID-19 vaccine. This table comes from immunoSEQ multiplex PCR, and its TCRdb copy is limited to in-frame clones, with some not included. The sample includes under 150,000 clones, roughly 91% seen only once; the top ten take 5.1%. The sequencing used peripheral blood, collected on day 0 of AZD1222 vaccination. All receptors come from an adult in good health. CDR3s include the opening cysteine and the closing phenylalanine or tryptophan. Fields, in order: D gene, clone size, CDR3 length, J gene, V gene, CDR3 DNA, CDR3 protein. A D gene is named only where the DNA matches it firmly. Clone size is shown for a subset of rows, as once, few, many or a class of expanded clone.

TRBD1	.	15	TRBJ1-5	TRBV2	TGTGCCAGCAGACCGGGACAGGGGGACAATCAGCCCCAGCATTTT	CASRPGQGDNQPQHF
.	.	14	TRBJ2-3	TRBV7-9	TGTGCCAGCAGCTTAGTTGGCGGGGCCGATACGCAGTATTTT	CASSLVGGADTQYF
TRBD2	once	16	TRBJ2-2	TRBV4-2	TGTGCCAGCAGCCAAGAAACTAGCGGGGCCCCCGGGGAGCTGTTTTTT	CASSQETSGAPGELFF
.	.	14	TRBJ2-7	TRBV5-6	TGTGCCAGCAGCTTGGAAAGAAGGACCTACGAGCAGTACTTC	CASSLERRTYEQYF
TRBD2	.	15	TRBJ2-7	TRBV11-2	TGTGCCAGCAGCTTGCGGGGCGGGGGAACCTACGAGCAGTACTTC	CASSLRGGGTYEQYF
TRBD2	once	15	TRBJ2-1	TRBV3-1/TRBV3-2	TGTGCCAGCAGCCAAACTAGCGGGAGTACCAATGAGCAGTTCTTC	CASSQTSGSTNEQFF
.	.	14	TRBJ1-2	TRBV7-2	TGTGCCAGCAGCTGGCCGCGGGGAGGGCATGGCTACACCTTC	CASSWPRGGHGYTF
.	once	15	TRBJ2-2	TRBV6-2/TRBV6-3	TGTGCCAGCAGTTACTCGGACTGGGGCTCCGGGGAGCTGTTTTTT	CASSYSDWGSGELFF
.	.	14	TRBJ2-7	TRBV7-2	TGTGCCAGCAGCTTAGAAGGGTCGTCCTACGAGCAGTACTTC	CASSLEGSSYEQYF
.	.	14	TRBJ1-2	TRBV5-8	TGTGCCAGCAGCTTGGTAGGATTTAACTATGGCTACACCTTC	CASSLVGFNYGYTF
TRBD1	.	14	TRBJ2-1	TRBV7-6	TGTGCCAGCAGCTTAGCGGGGACAGACAATGAGCAGTTCTTC	CASSLAGTDNEQFF
TRBD1	.	13	TRBJ1-2	TRBV5-4	TGTGCCAGCAGCCTGGACAGGTCCTATGGCTACACCTTC	CASSLDRSYGYTF
TRBD2	.	18	TRBJ2-5	TRBV6-1	TGTGCCAGCAGTGAATCCCCCTCTAGCGGGGGACTTCAAGAGACCCAGTACTTC	CASSESPSSGGLQETQYF
TRBD1	.	11	TRBJ1-1	TRBV10-3	TGTGCCACGGGACAGGGAACTGAAGCTTTCTTT	CATGQGTEAFF
.	.	15	TRBJ1-1	TRBV4-1	TGCGCCAGCAGCCACCGTGGACTCATGAACACTGAAGCTTTCTTT	CASSHRGLMNTEAFF
.	.	13	TRBJ2-2	TRBV24-1	TGTGCCACCAGTGATGGTCATTCCGGGGAGCTGTTTTTT	CATSDGHSGELFF
.	.	13	TRBJ1-1	TRBV18	TGTGCCAGCTCACCAATTGGACAGACTGAAGCTTTCTTT	CASSPIGQTEAFF
.	.	13	TRBJ1-1	TRBV7-8	TGTGCCAGCAGCTCTACAGGATTTACTGAAGCTTTCTTT	CASSSTGFTEAFF
.	.	12	TRBJ1-5	TRBV10-2	TGCGCCAGCAGTGAGTCGGCTCAGCCCCAGCATTTT	CASSESAQPQHF
TRBD1	once	14	TRBJ2-1	TRBV30	TGTGCCTTGAACGCCGGGACAGGGTACAATGAGCAGTTCTTC	CALNAGTGYNEQFF
.	.	12	TRBJ1-5	TRBV6-1	TGTGCCAGCAGTGAGCTCAATCAGCCCCAGCATTTT	CASSELNQPQHF
.	.	15	TRBJ1-3	TRBV7-6	TGTGCCAGCAGCGACACACAGGGCGCTGGAAACACCATATATTTT	CASSDTQGAGNTIYF
.	.	14	TRBJ1-2	TRBV5-1	TGCGCCAGCAGCTTAGACCCGGCCAGCTATGGCTACACCTTC	CASSLDPASYGYTF
.	.	14	TRBJ2-1	TRBV19	TGTGCCAGTAGACAAAGAGGAGCCTACAATGAGCAGTTCTTC	CASRQRGAYNEQFF
.	once	12	TRBJ1-2	TRBV28	TGTGCCAGCAGTTTACCCCTTTTTGGCTACACCTTC	CASSLPLFGYTF
.	.	14	TRBJ2-3	TRBV7-9	TGTGCCAGCAGCGACATTAAGGGGGCAGATACGCAGTATTTT	CASSDIKGADTQYF
.	.	13	TRBJ2-1	TRBV19	TGTGCCAGTAGTAGCGGGAACAACAATGAGCAGTTCTTC	CASSSGNNNEQFF
TRBD1	once	19	TRBJ1-3	TRBV11-2	TGTGCCAGCAGCTTAGTCTCCGGGACAGGAACCCCCTCTGGAAACACCATATATTTT	CASSLVSGTGTPSGNTIYF
.	.	16	TRBJ1-5	TRBV5-1	TGCGCCAGCAGCTTGGAGCCGGAAAATAGCAATCAGCCCCAGCATTTT	CASSLEPENSNQPQHF
TRBD1	.	15	TRBJ1-4	TRBV6-5	TGTGCCAGCAGTTACGGAGGAGGGGGCGGAGAAAAACTGTTTTTT	CASSYGGGGGEKLFF
.	once	16	TRBJ1-2	TRBV5-1	TGCGCCAGCAGCTTGGTAGGTGCAGAGCCCAACTATGGCTACACCTTC	CASSLVGAEPNYGYTF
.	.	13	TRBJ2-1	TRBV11-2	TGTGCCACCACGGACGCCCTCTACAATGAGCAGTTCTTC	CATTDALYNEQFF
.	few	14	TRBJ2-3	TRBV20-1	TGCAGTGCTAGTGAGTCGTCGCCAGGAGATACGCAGTATTTT	CSASESSPGDTQYF
.	.	13	TRBJ2-3	TRBV18	TGTGCCAGCTCTCTCGGGATTACAGATACGCAGTATTTT	CASSLGITDTQYF
.	.	14	TRBJ2-3	TRBV14	TGTGCCAGCAGCCACGGGACCCTCCCAGATACGCAGTATTTT	CASSHGTLPDTQYF
TRBD2	.	13	TRBJ2-5	TRBV4-3	TGCGCCAGCAGCCAGGGACTAGCGCCCACCCAGTACTTC	CASSQGLAPTQYF
TRBD1	.	14	TRBJ1-2	TRBV27	TGTGCCAGCAGACGTCCGGGACAGGGGTATGGCTACACCTTC	CASRRPGQGYGYTF
.	.	16	TRBJ2-5	TRBV6-5	TGTGCCAGCAGTTTGAGCACTCGGGCCGTTCAAGAGACCCAGTACTTC	CASSLSTRAVQETQYF
.	.	15	TRBJ1-2	TRBV27	TGTGCCAGCAGCCCCTTGGGGAGTACTAACTATGGCTACACCTTC	CASSPLGSTNYGYTF
.	.	13	TRBJ1-2	TRBV29-1	TGCAGCGTTAACAGGGCCCCTAACTATGGCTACACCTTC	CSVNRAPNYGYTF
.	.	16	TRBJ2-1	TRBV5-1	TGCGCCAGCAGCTATATATCAGGGGGACTCGGGAATGAGCAGTTCTTC	CASSYISGGLGNEQFF
.	.	12	TRBJ2-2	TRBV25-1	TGTGCCAGCAGTGAATCTGCCGGGGAGCTGTTTTTT	CASSESAGELFF
.	.	14	TRBJ1-1	TRBV11-1	TGTGCCAGCAGCTTAACGGACGGGAACACTGAAGCTTTCTTT	CASSLTDGNTEAFF